This T cell receptor beta chain was documented in a study of T-cell reconstitution after alpha-beta-depleted transplantation in children. CDR3 size: 14 residues. Trimming stripped 1 base from V and 1 base from J, with 10 bases between. Germline loops: CDR1 DFQATT, CDR2 SNEGSKA (reference sequence). The TCRbeta library was prepared with unique molecular identifiers. From the PCR reads, TCRdb called clonotypes with MiXCR, one entry per CDR3 protein. This sample yields approximately 500,000 distinct CDR3 sequences, of which about 10% are seen a single time; 2% belongs to the top ten. Whole-study findings and limits: One year after transplant, T-cell counts and diversity came mostly from newly produced T cells. As was reported, about two months after transplant, alpha-beta T cells came from several hundred expanded graft clones. Recipient T cells and thymic progenitors that survived were the source of the high TCRbeta diversity seen at day 60 in some patients.

The table lists this clonotype with a few counts. Its antigen is still unknown. The specimen was PBMCs, collected before TCRalphabeta/CD19-depleted stem cell transplant. The TCR comes from a child younger than 10 with inherited bone marrow failure, due to receive a stem cell transplant. This rearrangement joins TRBV20-1 to TRBJ1-2; D not resolved. In nucleotides, the CDR3 is TGCAGTGCTAGAGCCCCGGCCCTTAACTATGGCTACACCTTC. The encoded protein is CSARAPALNYGYTF.